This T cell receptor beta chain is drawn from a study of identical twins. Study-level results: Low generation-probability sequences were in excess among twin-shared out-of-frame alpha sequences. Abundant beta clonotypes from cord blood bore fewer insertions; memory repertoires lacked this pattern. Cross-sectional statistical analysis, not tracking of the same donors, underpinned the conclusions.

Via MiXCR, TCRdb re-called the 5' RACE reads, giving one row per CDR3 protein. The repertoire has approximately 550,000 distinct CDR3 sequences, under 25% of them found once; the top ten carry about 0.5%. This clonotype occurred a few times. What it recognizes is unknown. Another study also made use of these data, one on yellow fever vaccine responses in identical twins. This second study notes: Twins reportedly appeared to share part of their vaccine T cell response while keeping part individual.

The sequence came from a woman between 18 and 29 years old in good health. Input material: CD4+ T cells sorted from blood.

This CDR3 reads CAITTGPYNEQFF. As DNA, the CDR3 is TGTGCCATCACCACGGGACCGTACAATGAGCAGTTCTTC. V usage is TRBV10-3 and J usage is TRBJ2-1; D possibly uses TRBD1 or TRBD2 (5 bases each). Germline V gene data show CDR1 as ENHRY and CDR2 as SYGVKD. The V end was cut by 7 bases, the J end by 4 bases, with 11 bases between. CDR3 size: 13 residues.